The T cell receptor (beta chain) under discussion was sequenced for a study of regulatory T cells in long-lasting Graves disease. Study in general: Persistence in Graves' disease required over 5 years of antithyroid drugs plus positive TSH receptor antibodies. General study results and limits: Persistent disease was associated with favored TRBV28 usage and with favored use of TRBJ1-2 and TRBJ2-5.

Time point meaning: persistent/refractory GD, antithyroid drugs over 5 years with positive TRAb. RNA extracted from PBMCs served as the sequencing template. Graves' disease diagnosis was established per American Thyroid Association guidelines. This clonotype was counted at least ten times. Its antigen is as yet unknown. The CDR3 is 14 amino acids. The V end lost 5 bases, the J end lost 1 base, and 12 bases lay between the germline ends. CDR1 MNHEY and CDR2 SMNVEV come from the germline V gene (reference sequence). Building the TCR beta libraries relied on iRepertoire HTBI primers, and CDR3 regions underwent Arm-PCR. Authors' methods: Sequenced samples collectively carried 55 to 80 TRBV and 12 to 15 TRBJ segments. MiXCR, run by TCRdb on the multiplex PCR reads, gives a single entry per CDR3 protein. The V and J calls reflect TCRdb's pipeline rather than the authors' work. The data hold approximately 350,000 distinct CDR3 sequences, with roughly 24% observed a single time.

The rearrangement links TRBV27 to TRBJ2-7; D remains ambiguous. This TCR was sampled from a middle-aged woman with Graves disease. The sequencing used peripheral blood mononuclear cells (PBMCs), collected when the disease was refractory, from a patient treated with antithyroid drugs. The CDR3 loop is CASSPHPLSYEQYF. In DNA, the CDR3 is TGTGCCAGCAGTCCCCACCCGTTATCCTACGAGCAGTACTTC.